These T cell receptor beta chains were read from a single sample in a study of blood T cells in healthy people across ages. TCRdb reprocessed the 5' RACE reads with MiXCR, giving one entry per CDR3 protein. Of about 930,000 distinct CDR3 sequences detected, 25% to 30% appear once; the ten largest clones hold about a tenth. The same specimen was also included in a second study, on T cells of mothers and their children.

Sequencing was done on a sample of blood. The receptors come from a woman between 40 and 50 years old in good health. Both conserved end residues are part of each CDR3. A D gene is named only where the DNA matches it firmly. Some rows mark clone size as missing; the rest say once, few, many or name a class of expanded clone.

cdr3_aa	cdr3_nt	j_call	clone_size	v_call	d_call
CASSFTRGGETQYF	TGTGCCAGCAGCTTTACCAGGGGGGGAGAGACCCAGTACTTC	TRBJ2-5	few	TRBV7-2	.
CASSILSGTGNTEAFF	TGCGCCAGCAGCATTTTATCCGGGACAGGGAACACTGAAGCTTTCTTT	TRBJ1-1	.	TRBV5-1	TRBD1
CASSPRTDRNIQYF	TGTGCCAGCAGCCCCCGGACAGACAGAAACATTCAGTACTTC	TRBJ2-4	many	TRBV14	.
CASSVTETGELFF	TGTGCCAGCAGTGTCACAGAGACCGGGGAGCTGTTTTTT	TRBJ2-2	.	TRBV7-8	.
CSVEGIGTEAFF	TGCAGCGTTGAGGGCATTGGCACTGAAGCTTTCTTT	TRBJ1-1	.	TRBV29-1	.
CASSLGRGKVGYTF	TGCGCCAGCAGCTTGGGTAGGGGAAAAGTCGGCTACACCTTC	TRBJ1-2	.	TRBV5-1	.
CASSLGGQAVNTEAFF	TGTGCCAGCAGCTTAGGGGGACAGGCGGTGAACACTGAAGCTTTCTTT	TRBJ1-1	few	TRBV7-2	TRBD1
CAISESTYTGTGRSPLHF	TGTGCCATCAGTGAGTCGACCTACACCGGGACAGGGCGATCACCCCTCCACTTT	TRBJ1-6	.	TRBV10-3	TRBD1
CSARDSLGRGGPETQYF	TGCAGTGCTAGAGATAGTCTCGGGCGGGGGGGCCCTGAGACCCAGTACTTC	TRBJ2-5	few	TRBV20-1	TRBD2
CASSIPEDRGRPNYGYTF	TGTGCCAGCAGCATCCCGGAGGACAGGGGGCGGCCTAACTATGGCTACACCTTC	TRBJ1-2	few	TRBV21-1	.
CSAKSGTGWTNTEAFF	TGCAGTGCTAAGTCCGGGACAGGGTGGACCAACACTGAAGCTTTCTTT	TRBJ1-1	few	TRBV20-1	TRBD1
CASSTGTGITEAFF	TGTGCCAGCAGTACCGGGACAGGGATCACTGAAGCTTTCTTT	TRBJ1-1	.	TRBV12-3/TRBV12-4	TRBD1
CASKETGGIYEQYF	TGTGCCAGCAAGGAAACAGGGGGAATCTACGAGCAGTACTTC	TRBJ2-7	few	TRBV6-2/TRBV6-3	TRBD1
CASSSAASTDTQYF	TGTGCCAGCAGTTCGGCAGCTAGCACAGATACGCAGTATTTT	TRBJ2-3	.	TRBV12-3/TRBV12-4	.
CSARVTGDQPQHF	TGCAGTGCTAGAGTGACAGGGGATCAGCCCCAGCATTTT	TRBJ1-5	.	TRBV20-1	TRBD1
CASSWSGEKYF	TGTGCCAGCAGCTGGTCCGGCGAAAAGTACTTC	TRBJ2-5	.	TRBV7-2	.
CASSLQAYGQYF	TGTGCCAGCAGCTTACAGGCATACGGGCAGTACTTC	TRBJ2-7	.	TRBV5-6	.
CASSPQGPTYEQYF	TGTGCCAGCAGCCCACAGGGGCCAACATACGAGCAGTACTTC	TRBJ2-7	many	TRBV5-6	TRBD1
CASSLACGGAYEQFF	TGTGCCAGCAGCTTAGCCTGCGGGGGGGCCTATGAGCAGTTTTTC	TRBJ2-1	few	TRBV7-2	TRBD2
CASSYSSGDGRGYTF	TGTGCCAGCAGTTACTCGTCAGGGGACGGAAGGGGCTACACCTTC	TRBJ1-2	few	TRBV6-2/TRBV6-3	.
CASSLYRFSYEQYF	TGCGCCAGCAGCTTGTACAGGTTTTCCTACGAGCAGTACTTC	TRBJ2-7	.	TRBV5-1	.
CAGSLSWGGRQETQYF	TGTGCCGGCAGTTTATCGTGGGGGGGCCGACAAGAGACCCAGTACTTC	TRBJ2-5	few	TRBV27	.
CASSPGTGYRSPLHF	TGTGCCAGCAGCCCTGGGACAGGTTATAGATCACCCCTCCACTTT	TRBJ1-6	few	TRBV14	TRBD1